This is a list of T cell receptor beta chains from one sample in a study of T cells in Graves' hyperthyroidism and ophthalmopathy. TCRdb passed the multiplex PCR reads through MiXCR, listing each CDR3 protein once. The profile shows 500,000 to 650,000 distinct CDR3 sequences, 17% of them singletons. Sequencing was done on a sample of blood. These receptors were collected from a woman between 18 and 29 years old with Graves' ophthalmopathy. The CDR3 runs from the conserved cysteine through the conserved F or W. Each record gives: V gene, D gene, clone size, J gene, CDR3 protein, CDR3 DNA. The D gene is left open where the match is weak. Where a row states a size, it is once, few, many or the class of an expanded clone; other rows omit it.

V: TRBV9
D: NA
size: few
J: TRBJ1-1
CDR3: CASSVAGKLDTEAFF
DNA: TGTGCCAGCAGCGTAGCGGGGAAGCTCGACACTGAAGCTTTCTTT

V: TRBV10-3
D: NA
size: few
J: TRBJ2-2
CDR3: CAISVSAGELFF
DNA: TGTGCCATCAGTGTCAGCGCCGGGGAGCTGTTTTTT

V: TRBV19
D: TRBD1
size: many
J: TRBJ2-1
CDR3: CASSPLGDSYNEQFF
DNA: TGTGCCAGTAGTCCCTTGGGGGACAGTTACAATGAGCAGTTCTTC

V: TRBV20-1
D: NA
size: many
J: TRBJ2-7
CDR3: CSAASWYEQYF
DNA: TGCAGTGCGGCCAGCTGGTACGAGCAGTACTTC

V: TRBV27
D: NA
size: once
J: TRBJ1-5
CDR3: CASSPSGAGDNQPQHF
DNA: TGTGCCAGCAGTCCTTCGGGAGCAGGGGACAATCAGCCCCAGCATTTT

V: TRBV7-9
D: NA
size: NA
J: TRBJ2-2
CDR3: CASSPYYVVSDTGELFF
DNA: TGTGCCAGCAGCCCATACTATGTAGTGAGCGACACCGGGGAGCTGTTTTTT

V: TRBV6-1
D: TRBD1
size: few
J: TRBJ1-6
CDR3: CASSSRTGGSPLHF
DNA: TGTGCCAGCAGTTCCCGGACAGGGGGGTCACCCCTCCACTTT

V: TRBV28
D: NA
size: few
J: TRBJ1-1
CDR3: CASSGLAPRNTEAFF
DNA: TGTGCCAGCAGTGGTCTGGCGCCTAGGAACACTGAAGCTTTCTTT

V: TRBV15
D: TRBD1
size: many
J: TRBJ2-5
CDR3: CATSSGLFGQGEGETQYF
DNA: TGTGCCACCAGCAGCGGACTCTTTGGACAGGGGGAGGGAGAGACCCAGTACTTC

V: TRBV6-1
D: NA
size: NA
J: TRBJ2-7
CDR3: CASSEYLGEQYF
DNA: TGTGCCAGCAGTGAATACTTGGGGGAGCAGTACTTC

V: TRBV19
D: NA
size: NA
J: TRBJ1-1
CDR3: CASSIHPTNTEAFF
DNA: TGTGCCAGTAGTATTCATCCAACGAACACTGAAGCTTTCTTT

V: TRBV4-3
D: NA
size: many
J: TRBJ1-5
CDR3: CASSPGRQRNQPQHF
DNA: TGCGCCAGCAGCCCCGGTCGGCAGAGAAATCAGCCCCAGCATTTT

V: TRBV7-9
D: NA
size: few
J: TRBJ2-7
CDR3: CASSERVFHEQYF
DNA: TGTGCCAGCAGTGAAAGGGTCTTCCACGAGCAGTACTTC

V: TRBV11-2
D: NA
size: many
J: TRBJ2-1
CDR3: CASGTPRPVDNEQFF
DNA: TGTGCCAGCGGAACTCCCCGCCCGGTCGACAATGAGCAGTTCTTC

V: TRBV27
D: NA
size: NA
J: TRBJ2-1
CDR3: CASSLRIGPSYNEQFF
DNA: TGTGCCAGCAGCTTAAGGATCGGTCCCTCCTACAATGAGCAGTTCTTC

V: TRBV4-1
D: NA
size: few
J: TRBJ2-7
CDR3: CASSHRVRSSYEQYF
DNA: TGCGCCAGCAGCCATAGGGTCAGGTCCTCCTACGAGCAGTACTTC

V: TRBV30
D: NA
size: many
J: TRBJ1-1
CDR3: CAWSDRSYTEAFF
DNA: TGTGCCTGGAGTGACAGAAGCTACACTGAAGCTTTCTTT

V: TRBV14
D: NA
size: NA
J: TRBJ2-5
CDR3: CASSQESVEETQYF
DNA: TGTGCCAGCAGCCAAGAAAGTGTAGAAGAGACCCAGTACTTC

V: TRBV9
D: NA
size: few
J: TRBJ2-5
CDR3: CASSPQQWGETQYF
DNA: TGTGCCAGCAGCCCACAACAGTGGGGCGAGACCCAGTACTTC

V: TRBV24-1
D: NA
size: NA
J: TRBJ2-6
CDR3: CATSDTISGANVLTF
DNA: TGTGCCACCAGTGACACCATCTCTGGGGCCAACGTCCTGACTTTC

V: TRBV28
D: NA
size: few
J: TRBJ1-5
CDR3: CASSPTGTPPTPPQHF
DNA: TGTGCCAGCAGCCCGACCGGGACACCTCCAACTCCGCCCCAGCATTTT

V: TRBV4-2
D: TRBD2
size: NA
J: TRBJ2-7
CDR3: CASSQDVPVGEGPYEQYF
DNA: TGTGCCAGCAGCCAAGATGTTCCCGTCGGGGAGGGACCGTACGAGCAGTACTTC

V: TRBV3-1
D: NA
size: many
J: TRBJ1-3
CDR3: CASSQGGTGNTIYF
DNA: TGTGCCAGCAGCCAAGGGGGAACTGGAAACACCATATATTTT

V: TRBV29-1
D: TRBD2
size: few
J: TRBJ2-3
CDR3: CSAGASGSADTQYF
DNA: TGCAGCGCGGGGGCCAGCGGGAGTGCAGATACGCAGTATTTT

V: TRBV29-1
D: TRBD1
size: NA
J: TRBJ1-5
CDR3: CSVVLTGSNQPQHF
DNA: TGCAGCGTTGTATTGACAGGGAGCAATCAGCCCCAGCATTTT

V: TRBV9
D: TRBD1
size: many
J: TRBJ2-3
CDR3: CASSVTDRAFYTQYF
DNA: TGTGCCAGCAGCGTGACGGACAGGGCGTTCTATACGCAGTATTTT

V: TRBV19
D: TRBD1
size: many
J: TRBJ1-5
CDR3: CASSLTGGTNQPQHF
DNA: TGTGCCAGTAGTCTAACAGGGGGGACCAATCAGCCCCAGCATTTT

V: TRBV29-1
D: NA
size: few
J: TRBJ2-3
CDR3: CSVEVGISTDTQYF
DNA: TGCAGCGTTGAAGTCGGGATAAGCACAGATACGCAGTATTTT

V: TRBV10-3
D: NA
size: NA
J: TRBJ2-2
CDR3: CAISESQGHTGELFF
DNA: TGTGCCATCAGTGAGTCCCAGGGTCACACCGGGGAGCTGTTTTTT

V: TRBV28
D: NA
size: NA
J: TRBJ1-2
CDR3: CASSFIPSRANYGYTF
DNA: TGTGCCAGCAGCTTTATCCCCAGTAGAGCTAACTATGGCTACACCTTC

V: TRBV29-1
D: NA
size: NA
J: TRBJ2-5
CDR3: CSVEGAENQETQYF
DNA: TGCAGCGTTGAAGGGGCGGAGAACCAAGAGACCCAGTACTTC

V: TRBV19
D: TRBD1
size: NA
J: TRBJ2-2
CDR3: CAILTGATGELFF
DNA: TGTGCCATTTTGACAGGGGCTACCGGGGAGCTGTTTTTT

V: TRBV11-2
D: TRBD2
size: once
J: TRBJ2-3
CDR3: CASSALAGLPTDTQYF
DNA: TGTGCCAGCAGTGCACTAGCGGGCTTACCCACAGATACGCAGTATTTT

V: TRBV9
D: NA
size: NA
J: TRBJ1-6
CDR3: CASSARGGRNSPLHF
DNA: TGTGCCAGCAGCGCAAGGGGAGGTCGGAATTCACCCCTCCACTTT

V: TRBV30
D: NA
size: NA
J: TRBJ2-7
CDR3: CAWENPGTGFYEQYF
DNA: TGTGCCTGGGAGAATCCCGGGACGGGATTCTACGAGCAGTACTTC

V: TRBV28
D: TRBD2
size: few
J: TRBJ2-2
CDR3: CASSLGLAGDRGPPGELFF
DNA: TGTGCCAGCAGTTTGGGCCTAGCGGGAGACCGCGGCCCCCCCGGGGAGCTGTTTTTT

V: TRBV6-5
D: NA
size: once
J: TRBJ2-2
CDR3: CASSYGSTGSYGLFF
DNA: TGTGCCAGCAGTTACGGGTCTACCGGGAGCTATGGGCTGTTTTTT

V: TRBV28
D: NA
size: many
J: TRBJ2-1
CDR3: CASSSVAALDEQFF
DNA: TGTGCCAGCAGTTCCGTAGCCGCGTTGGATGAGCAGTTCTTC

V: TRBV4-1
D: TRBD1
size: few
J: TRBJ2-5
CDR3: CASSQVGQGETQYF
DNA: TGCGCCAGCAGCCAAGTGGGACAGGGGGAGACCCAGTACTTC

V: TRBV10-3
D: TRBD1
size: few
J: TRBJ1-6
CDR3: CAISDRGQTNSPLHF
DNA: TGTGCCATCAGTGATAGGGGGCAGACGAATTCACCCCTCCACTTT

V: TRBV11-2
D: TRBD2
size: NA
J: TRBJ2-3
CDR3: CASGLSGFSGSTDTQYF
DNA: TGTGCCAGCGGGCTAAGCGGTTTTAGCGGGAGCACAGATACGCAGTATTTT

V: TRBV24-1
D: NA
size: many
J: TRBJ1-5
CDR3: CATSDAGNQPQHF
DNA: TGTGCCACCAGTGATGCAGGTAATCAGCCCCAGCATTTT

V: TRBV3-1
D: TRBD1
size: NA
J: TRBJ1-1
CDR3: CASSQRTGLNTEAFF
DNA: TGTGCCAGCAGCCAGCGGACAGGGTTGAACACTGAAGCTTTCTTT

V: TRBV19
D: NA
size: few
J: TRBJ1-4
CDR3: CASSRSYGGEKLFF
DNA: TGTGCCAGTAGTCGGTCCTATGGCGGTGAAAAACTGTTTTTT

V: TRBV6-9
D: NA
size: NA
J: TRBJ2-7
CDR3: CASSSPGGLTNEQYF
DNA: TGTGCCAGCAGTTCCCCTGGTGGCTTAACGAACGAGCAGTACTTC

V: TRBV5-4
D: TRBD2
size: once
J: TRBJ2-1
CDR3: CASSLLRAGGLNEQFF
DNA: TGTGCCAGCAGCCTCCTTCGGGCGGGGGGACTCAATGAGCAGTTCTTC

V: TRBV9
D: NA
size: few
J: TRBJ1-1
CDR3: CASSVASDVTGLEAFF
DNA: TGTGCCAGCAGCGTAGCTTCAGATGTCACAGGCCTAGAAGCTTTCTTT

V: TRBV28
D: TRBD2
size: NA
J: TRBJ2-2
CDR3: CASSTRSGRGTGELFF
DNA: TGTGCCAGCAGCACCCGGAGCGGGAGGGGCACCGGGGAGCTGTTTTTT

V: TRBV4-1
D: NA
size: NA
J: TRBJ1-1
CDR3: CASSQPGQNTEAFF
DNA: TGCGCCAGCAGCCAACCGGGACAGAACACTGAAGCTTTCTTT

V: TRBV30
D: NA
size: many
J: TRBJ2-7
CDR3: CAWSEQIYEQYF
DNA: TGTGCCTGGTCAGAACAAATCTACGAGCAGTACTTC

V: TRBV10-3
D: NA
size: once
J: TRBJ2-2
CDR3: CAISETGQNTGELFF
DNA: TGTGCCATCAGTGAGACGGGACAGAACACCGGGGAGCTGTTTTTT

V: TRBV7-8
D: TRBD2
size: NA
J: TRBJ2-7
CDR3: CASSLGLAGGHEQYF
DNA: TGTGCCAGCAGCCTGGGACTAGCGGGGGGGCACGAGCAGTACTTC

V: TRBV2
D: TRBD1
size: NA
J: TRBJ1-5
CDR3: CASTPGQGSQPQDF
DNA: TGTGCCAGCACCCCCGGACAGGGAAGTCAGCCCCAGGATTTT